This TCR beta chain derives from a study of cytomegalovirus exposure and HLA in healthy donors. The CDR3 loop spans 15 amino acids. In germline, CDR1 is SGHKS, CDR2 YYEKEE (reference sequence). V trimming: 2 bases; J trimming: 4 bases; junction bases outside the gene matches: 8. Remarks on this clone: The target antigen is unknown.

Study-wide results and caveats: In vitro assays verified that three CMV-associated chains recognized CMV antigens specifically. A link between a missense DCLRE1C variant and TCR beta V- and J-gene trimming emerged from a later analysis. The authors later found most CMV-associated TCR beta chains appeared HLA-restricted.

60 Vbeta and 13 Jbeta primers were used in PCR. Clones were sequenced by immunoSEQ multiplex PCR, and TCRdb holds only the in-frame ones, with some missing. Among 110,000 or so clones listed, under 80% were seen once. The source material was PBMCs. The sequence derives from a woman aged 40 to 55 in good health and CMV-seropositive. This sequence joins TRBV5-5 and TRBJ1-1, with 7 nucleotides matching TRBD1. CDR3 in DNA: TGTGCCAGCAGCTTAGGACAGGCGCGAGGCACTGAAGCTTTCTTT. Protein sequence: CASSLGQARGTEAFF.